These 32 T cell receptor beta chains came from one sample sequenced in a study of T cells in women clearing cervical HPV infection. The method was immunoSEQ multiplex PCR; TCRdb's version includes in-frame clones alone and lacks a portion of them. Reported are about 35,000 clones; the ten largest clones contain about 7.2%. Sequencing was done on a sample of blood buffy coat. These receptors were taken from a woman aged 18 to 75 with a cervical HPV16 infection that either progressed to CIN3+ or cleared (not recorded which).

As regards this clone: The observed sequence ends 3 residues before the CDR3 terminus, with the missing tail filled in from the germline J gene. In the same sample, other DNA sequences code for this CDR3. The chain recombines TRBV5-4 with TRBJ2-5; tentatively, D is TRBD1 (6 bases). The CDR3 contains 13 residues. V lost 2 bases and J 2 bases, leaving 7 bases between the germline ends. The germline gives CDR1 SGHNT, CDR2 YYREEE (reference sequence). The CDR3 DNA, read in part, is TGTGCCAGCAGCTTAGGACAGCAAGAGACC. Protein sequence: CASSLGQQET. The entire CDR3 reads CASSLGQQETQYF.

With respect to this clone: The read gets to within 3 residues of the CDR3 end, and the germline J gene fills in the rest. The chain has TRBV20-1 and TRBJ2-7, with 7 bases identical to TRBD2. Germline assignment: CDR1 DFQATT and CDR2 SNEGSKA (reference sequence). V shed 4 bases and J 1 base; nucleotides not matched to a gene: 10. The CDR3 length is 15 residues. The CDR3 spells CSATTGSGVSYEQYF. The sequenced part of the CDR3 DNA is TGCAGTGCTACCACCGGGAGCGGGGTTTCCTACGAG.

Points on this clone: Read coverage stops 3 residues before the CDR3 terminus; the germline J gene supplies the remainder. This chain connects TRBV20-1 to TRBJ1-2; TRBD1 agrees at 10 bases. V trimming: 3 bases; J trimming: 2 bases; junction bases outside the gene matches: 6. Per germline, CDR1 DFQATT and CDR2 SNEGSKA (reference sequence). The CDR3 spans 15 residues. CDR3 DNA (partial): TGCAGTGCTAGTAGGGACAGGGGCATCAACTATGGC. This gives the protein CSASRDRGINYG. The complete CDR3 sequence is CSASRDRGINYGYTF.

Turning to this clone: The DNA ends 3 residues before the CDR3 does, and the rest of the CDR3 is filled in from the germline J gene. The chain carries TRBV5-6 and TRBJ2-2; D remains unclear. CDR1 is SGHDT and CDR2 is YYEEEE in the germline V gene. V gave up 7 bases and J gave up 1 base, with 11 bases separating them. CDR3 length: 14 residues. This CDR3 reads CASLTTRNTGELFF. The CDR3 DNA, read in part, is TGTGCCAGCCTAACTACACGGAACACCGGGGAG.

A remark on this clone: The CDR3 end lies 3 residues beyond the end of the read and is filled in from the germline J gene. This chain joins TRBV19 and TRBJ2-1, with 9 bases lining up with TRBD2. Germline V CDR1 and CDR2: LNHDA, SQIVND (reference sequence). J gave up 7 bases and V 3 bases, and 19 bases lay outside the gene matches. This CDR3 spans 19 amino acids. The CDR3 protein is CASSILRFRGRGGQNEQFF. The part of the CDR3 DNA that was read is TGTGCCAGTAGTATTTTAAGATTTAGGGGGCGGGGGGGCCAGAATGAG.

Note on this clone: The read ends 3 residues before the CDR3 terminus; that terminus is restored from the germline J gene. The rearrangement joins TRBV20-1 to TRBJ2-3, with TRBD1 as a possible D gene (6 bases). Germline V CDR1 and CDR2: DFQATT, SNEGSKA (reference sequence). The CDR3 length is 12 residues. CDR3 region: CSASAGEETQYF. The covered CDR3 bases are TGCAGTGCTAGCGCAGGGGAAGAGACG.

Points on this clone: Read data end 3 residues before the CDR3 end; the end is taken from the germline J gene. The chain joins TRBV7-9 to TRBJ2-6, with D possibly TRBD2 on 6 matching bases. This CDR3 is 14 amino acids long. Germline assignment: CDR1 SEHNR and CDR2 FQNEAQ (reference sequence). With 5 bases removed from V and 12 bases from J, the gap between germline ends came to 17 bases. The sequenced part of the CDR3 DNA is TGTGCCAGCAGCCTAGGAGTGGGGGGTTCCGTC. Residues: CASSLGVGGSV. The entire CDR3 protein reads CASSLGVGGSVLTF.

Of note for this clone: The CDR3 is cut off 3 residues early in the read; its end comes from the germline J gene. The chain carries TRBV5-4 and TRBJ1-2, with 7 bases that match TRBD1. CDR3 length: 15 residues. The V gene's germline CDR1 is SGHNT and CDR2 YYREEE (reference sequence). J was trimmed by 2 bases and V by 0 bases; bases with no gene match: 4. The DNA read from the CDR3 is TGTGCCAGCAGCTTGGGGGACAGATCGAACTATGGC. As protein: CASSLGDRSNYG. From start to end, the CDR3 is CASSLGDRSNYGYTF.

The CDR3 loop reads CASSPGTSGDETAFF. The sequenced CDR3 bases are TGTGCCAGCTCACCTGGGACTAGCGGGGATGAGACC. The rearrangement uses TRBV18 and TRBJ1-1, with D possibly being TRBD1 (5 bases). The read falls 3 residues short of the CDR3 end, and the missing part is taken from the germline J gene. CDR3 length: 15 residues. Per germline, CDR1 KGHSH and CDR2 LQKENI.

About this clone itself: The read terminates 3 residues ahead of where the CDR3 ends, so the germline J gene completes it. The V and J genes are TRBV4-1 and TRBJ2-2, with 10 bases aligning to TRBD2. CDR3 length: 16 amino acids. Trimming at V came to 0 bases and at J to 4 bases, leaving 2 bases not matched to a gene. CDR1 is MGHRA and CDR2 is YSYEKL in the germline V gene. The covered CDR3 bases are TGCGCCAGCAGCCAAGATAAGCGGGGGGGCACCGGGGAG. It codes for CASSQDKRGGTGE. The entire CDR3 protein reads CASSQDKRGGTGELFF.

The CDR3 bases that were read are TGTGCCAGCAGCTTGGGCGGGAATAATTCACCC. This encodes CASSLGGNNSP. The entire CDR3 protein is CASSLGGNNSPLHF. This sequence joins TRBV5-6 and TRBJ1-6; D is unresolved. Coverage ceases 3 residues before the CDR3 finishes, and the germline J gene fills in the end. The CDR3 consists of 14 residues. V was pared by 0 bases and J by 5 bases, with 6 bases between. Germline-derived CDR1 and CDR2 are SGHDT and YYEEEE.

Concerning this clone itself: The read terminates 3 residues ahead of where the CDR3 ends, so the germline J gene completes it. The chain employs TRBV11-2 and TRBJ1-1; 7 bases match TRBD1. This CDR3 comprises 14 residues. V lost 4 bases to trimming and J lost 3 bases; unmatched junction nucleotides: 5. CDR1 is SGHAT and CDR2 is FQNNGV in the germline V gene. The CDR3 DNA, read in part, is TGTGCCAGCAGCTCCCGAGGGGGCTACACTGAA. It encodes CASSSRGGYTE. Given in full, the CDR3 is CASSSRGGYTEAFF.

The sequenced part of the CDR3 DNA is TGTGCCAGCAGCCCCCGAAACAACTACGAG. As protein: CASSPRNNYE. The CDR3 in its entirety is CASSPRNNYEQYF. The chain carries TRBV12-3 or TRBV12-4 and TRBJ2-7; D not resolved. The read halts 3 residues ahead of the CDR3 end, with the missing end drawn from the germline J gene. Trimming left V 6 bases short and J 3 bases short, with 12 bases between. This CDR3 has 13 residues.

CDR3 in amino acids: CASSFGLGGESYEQYF. The covered CDR3 bases are TGTGCCAGCAGTTTTGGGCTGGGGGGGGAATCCTACGAG. This rearrangement joins TRBV12-3 or TRBV12-4 to TRBJ2-7; 7 nucleotides agree with TRBD2. The DNA ends 3 residues before the CDR3 does, and the rest of the CDR3 is filled in from the germline J gene. This CDR3 is built from 16 residues. Trimming cost V 3 bases and J 1 base; bases outside gene matches: 9.

About this clone: The read is 3 residues too short to cover the CDR3 end, so that end is filled in from the germline J gene. The chain combines TRBV5-1 with TRBJ2-5; 8 bases line up with TRBD2. J gave up 3 bases and V 4 bases, and 8 bases lay outside the gene matches. CDR1 and CDR2 from the germline V gene are SGHRS and YFSETQ. The CDR3 has 15 residues. CDR3 bases read: TGCGCCAGCAGCCGGCGGGGGGCATTGGAAGAGACC. It codes for CASSRRGALEET. The entire CDR3 reads CASSRRGALEETQYF.

A note on this clone: The CDR3 end falls 3 residues outside the read, so it is completed with the germline J gene. The chain recombines TRBV5-6 with TRBJ1-6, with D perhaps TRBD1 (5 bases). The CDR3 has 15 residues. Germline V CDR1 and CDR2: SGHDT, YYEEEE. The V end lost 5 bases, the J end lost 3 bases, and 12 bases lay between the germline ends. The DNA read from the CDR3 is TGTGCCAGCAGATTAACCGGGGGCTATAATTCACCC. It codes for CASRLTGGYNSP. The entire CDR3 protein is CASRLTGGYNSPLHF.

Turning to this clone: The sequenced fragment ends 3 residues before the CDR3 boundary, so the rest is inferred from the germline J gene. This chain joins TRBV7-2 and TRBJ2-3; unclear D gene. V lost 1 base, J lost 7 bases, and 12 bases lay in between. The length of the CDR3 is 14 residues. Per the germline V gene, CDR1 is SGHTA and CDR2 is FQGNSA. The covered CDR3 bases are TGTGCCAGCAGCTTAGAGCCAGGCGCTCATACG. Translated: CASSLEPGAHT. The CDR3 as a whole reads CASSLEPGAHTQYF.

On this clone: The CDR3 end falls 3 residues outside the read, so it is completed with the germline J gene. The V and J genes are TRBV7-8 and TRBJ2-7; D gene unclear. In germline, CDR1 is SGHVS, CDR2 FQNEAQ. This CDR3 spans 13 amino acids. Trimming shortened V by 2 bases and J by 4 bases, and 9 bases separated the two germline ends. The CDR3 region is CASSLFLVYEQYF. CDR3 bases read: TGTGCCAGCAGCTTATTTCTCGTATACGAG.

Worth noting for this clone: The CDR3 end falls 3 residues outside the read, so it is completed with the germline J gene. V is TRBV7-6 and J is TRBJ2-2, with D tentatively TRBD1 (5 bases). Trimming took off 4 bases at V and 8 bases at J, with 8 bases between the two ends. From germline, CDR1 is SGHVS and CDR2 FNYEAQ. The CDR3 extends over 12 amino acids. CDR3 DNA (partial): TGTGCCAGCAGCTCCGACAGTGGGGAG. This encodes CASSSDSGE. The CDR3 in its entirety is CASSSDSGELFF.

To note about this clone: With the read ending 3 residues before the CDR3 end, the germline J gene is used to fill in that end. The V call is TRBV29-1, the J call TRBJ2-3, with D tentatively TRBD1 (6 bases). Germline CDR1 reads SQVTM; CDR2 reads ANQGSEA. Between the trimmed V and J ends, which lost 4 bases and 4 bases, there was a span of 12 bases. The CDR3 runs to 13 residues. The CDR3 bases that were read are TGCAGCGTTGCAAAACAGGGAGCAGATACG. As protein: CSVAKQGADT. The CDR3 in its entirety is CSVAKQGADTQYF.

Comment on this clone: The read is 3 residues too short to cover the CDR3 end, so that end is filled in from the germline J gene. The genes are TRBV7-4 and TRBJ2-7; D might be TRBD2 (5 bases). CDR1 and CDR2 (germline): SGHVT, SQSDAQ. The CDR3 runs to 17 residues. V was pared by 5 bases and J by 0 bases, with 20 bases between. The CDR3 DNA, read in part, is TGTGCCAGCAGCACCCGAACTAGGACGGCCCCCTCCTACGAG. Amino acid sequence: CASSTRTRTAPSYE. The whole CDR3 protein is CASSTRTRTAPSYEQYF.

As concerns this clone: The CDR3 end is not reached by the read, which stops 3 residues before it; the germline J gene fills it in. This sequence joins TRBV10-3 and TRBJ1-2; 7 bases agree with TRBD1. J gave up 0 bases and V 5 bases, and 3 bases lay outside the gene matches. The CDR3 totals 14 residues. Per germline, CDR1 ENHRY and CDR2 SYGVKD. The part of the CDR3 DNA that was read is TGTGCCATCAGTCGGGGACAGACTAACTATGGC. This sequence encodes CAISRGQTNYG. The CDR3, in full, reads CAISRGQTNYGYTF.

About this clone itself: The CDR3 goes on 3 residues after the read ends, and that part is filled in from the germline J gene. V and J are TRBV5-1 and TRBJ2-7; 11 positions match TRBD1. The germline CDR1 and CDR2 sequences are SGHRS and YFSETQ. After removal of 2 bases from V and 4 bases from J, the junction contained 2 bases not matched to a gene. This CDR3 is 14 amino acids long. Incomplete CDR3 DNA: TGCGCCAGCAGCTTTGGGACAGGGGGATACGAG. Translated: CASSFGTGGYE. The CDR3, in full, reads CASSFGTGGYEQYF.

Turning to this clone: The read ends 3 residues before the CDR3 terminus; that terminus is restored from the germline J gene. J is TRBJ2-3 and V is TRBV5-4; 8 bases are a match to TRBD1. The CDR3 totals 16 residues. Germline V gene data show CDR1 as SGHNT and CDR2 as YYREEE (reference sequence). Trimming removed 4 bases from V and 7 bases from J; junction bases left unmatched: 14. The CDR3 is CASSKEVGTGGYTQYF. The CDR3 DNA, read in part, is TGTGCCAGCAGCAAGGAGGTCGGGACAGGCGGGTATACG.

Note on this clone: The read ends 3 residues early relative to the CDR3; the germline J gene fills the gap. The chain joins TRBV6-1 to TRBJ1-1; D not certain. The CDR3 length is 13 residues. Germline V gives CDR1 MNHNS, CDR2 SASEGT. V lost 2 bases, J lost 4 bases, and 8 bases lay in between. The CDR3 spells CASSENRITEAFF. Incomplete CDR3 DNA: TGTGCCAGCAGTGAAAATAGAATCACTGAA.

Points on this clone: The CDR3 end falls 3 residues outside the read, so it is completed with the germline J gene. This chain connects TRBV7-6 to TRBJ1-1, with TRBD1 matching 7 bases. There are 14 residues in the CDR3. Per the germline V gene, CDR1 is SGHVS and CDR2 is FNYEAQ. The CDR3 loop is CASSMTGYYEKAFF. The CDR3 DNA, read in part, is TGTGCCAGCAGCATGACAGGGTATTATGAAAAA.

Worth noting for this clone: Read coverage stops 3 residues before the CDR3 terminus; the germline J gene supplies the remainder. This sequence joins TRBV2 and TRBJ2-1, with TRBD2 matching over 9 bases. The CDR3 totals 14 residues. CDR1 and CDR2 (germline): SNHLY, FYNNEI. J gave up 7 bases and V 6 bases, and 7 bases lay outside the gene matches. CDR3 DNA, as far as it was read: TGTGCCAGCAGGATCGGCGGGGGGGCGAATGAG. Its translation: CASRIGGGANE. The full CDR3 protein reads CASRIGGGANEQFF.

Comment on this clone: With the read ending 3 residues before the CDR3 end, the germline J gene is used to fill in that end. This chain joins TRBV6-1 and TRBJ2-3; maybe TRBD1 (6 bases). Germline V gene data show CDR1 as MNHNS and CDR2 as SASEGT. The CDR3 covers 11 residues. The sequenced CDR3 bases are TGTGCCAGCAGTGGGGGGCTGGCG. As protein: CASSGGLA. The full CDR3 is CASSGGLAQYF.

On this clone itself: The CDR3 end is not reached by the read, which stops 3 residues before it; the germline J gene fills it in. V and J are TRBV5-1 and TRBJ1-1; maybe TRBD1 (5 bases). This CDR3 is built from 14 residues. Looked up from germline, CDR1 is SGHRS and CDR2 is YFSETQ. V gave up 6 bases and J gave up 0 bases, with 12 bases separating them. CDR3 residues: CASTLDSLNTEAFF. The CDR3 DNA, read in part, is TGCGCCAGCACCCTAGACAGTCTGAACACTGAA.

A note on this clone: The read stops 3 residues short of the end of the CDR3; the missing end is completed from the germline J gene. The chain links TRBV18 to TRBJ1-1, with D possibly being TRBD1 (6 bases). From germline, CDR1 is KGHSH and CDR2 LQKENI. The CDR3 totals 15 residues. The CDR3: CASSQTRGGPYEAFF. The sequenced CDR3 bases are TGTGCCAGCTCACAAACGCGGGGGGGCCCCTACGAG.

On this clone itself: The CDR3 end is not reached by the read, which stops 3 residues before it; the germline J gene fills it in. V gene TRBV7-9 combines with J gene TRBJ2-7; possible D gene TRBD2, 6 bases. Per germline, CDR1 SEHNR and CDR2 FQNEAQ (reference sequence). The CDR3 is made up of 15 amino acids. Between the trimmed V and J ends, which lost 1 base and 0 bases, there was a span of 10 bases. CDR3 DNA (partial): TGTGCCAGCAGCTTAGGCGGGGCCATCTCCTACGAG. Protein: CASSLGGAISYE. The entire CDR3 reads CASSLGGAISYEQYF.

Details on this clone: The read terminates 3 residues before the CDR3 end, so the remaining end is supplied by the germline J gene. This chain uses TRBV7-9 with TRBJ1-1; a possible D gene is TRBD1 (6 bases). The CDR3 has 15 amino acids. The germline CDR1 and CDR2 sequences are SEHNR and FQNEAQ (reference sequence). The sequenced part of the CDR3 DNA is TGTGCCAGCAGCACCGATGAAGGGGGGGCGCGGGAA. It codes for CASSTDEGGARE. The whole CDR3 protein reads CASSTDEGGAREAFF.